A single sample gave rise to the 32 T cell receptor beta chains below, sequenced in a study of blood T cell repertoires in COVID-19. Assay used: immunoSEQ multiplex PCR; TCRdb lists only in-frame clones, some missing. The sample holds roughly 200,000 clones, more than 70% seen once. The sequenced material came from PBMCs or T cells enriched from blood (not recorded which). Receptor source: a middle-aged man with acute COVID-19.

The chain employs TRBV7-2 and TRBJ2-3; D uncertain. V gave up 1 base and J gave up 2 bases, with 10 bases separating them. The CDR3 has 15 amino acids. Per germline, CDR1 SGHTA and CDR2 FQGNSA. CDR3 in DNA: TGTGCCAGCAGCTTAGGGCTACTAACCACAGATACGCAGTATTTT. As protein: CASSLGLLTTDTQYF.

This clone was observed a single time. The CDR3 nucleotides are TGTGCCTGGACTCACGGAGCTGTCTCCTACAATGAGCAGTTCTTC. Translation gives CAWTHGAVSYNEQFF. The chain uses TRBV30 and TRBJ2-1; no clear D gene. Trimming shortened V by 4 bases and J by 0 bases, and 13 bases separated the two germline ends. The germline V gene has CDR1 GTSNPN and CDR2 SVGIG (reference sequence). This CDR3 has 15 residues.

This chain uses TRBV28 with TRBJ2-1; D might be TRBD2 (6 bases). V was pared by 8 bases and J by 9 bases, with 23 bases between. This CDR3 has 15 residues. Germline lookup yields CDR1 MDHEN and CDR2 SYDVKM. In DNA form, the CDR3 reads TGTGCCAGCCTAACCGGGACTCTCGGAAAGGGTGAGCAGTTCTTC. Its translation: CASLTGTLGKGEQFF.

V is TRBV24-1 and J is TRBJ2-3; TRBD2 agrees at 8 bases. Per germline, CDR1 KGHDR and CDR2 SFDVKD. The J segment lost 4 bases and the V segment lost 3 bases, leaving 8 bases of the junction unmatched. The CDR3 consists of 16 residues. The CDR3 here is CATSDGIAGLSDTQYF. CDR3 sequence (DNA): TGTGCCACCAGTGATGGGATAGCGGGACTTTCAGATACGCAGTATTTT.

In this sample, this clone turned up once. The chain links TRBV2 to TRBJ2-5; D uncertain. V lost 6 bases and J 10 bases, leaving 15 bases between the germline ends. The CDR3 is made up of 12 amino acids. The germline V gene has CDR1 SNHLY and CDR2 FYNNEI. CDR3: CASRKELDSQYF. As DNA, the CDR3 is TGTGCCAGCAGGAAAGAGCTCGATAGCCAGTACTTC.

As to this clone: Within the sample, other DNA sequences also encode this same CDR3. This chain links TRBV7-3 with TRBJ2-5; D gene ambiguous. V was pared by 0 bases and J by 5 bases, with 7 bases between. There are 13 residues in the CDR3. Germline V gene sequence: CDR1 SGHTA, CDR2 FQGTGA. The DNA of the CDR3 is TGTGCCAGCAGCTTAACTTCCTTGGAGACCCAGTACTTC. Translation gives CASSLTSLETQYF. Full variable domain (missing parts from reference TRBV7-3 and TRBJ2-5): GAGVSQTPSNKVTEKGKYVELRCDPISGHTALYWYRQSLGQGPEFLIYFQGTGAADDSGLPNDRFFAVRPEGSVSTLKIQRTERGDSAVYLCASSLTSLETQYFGPGTRLLVL.

J is TRBJ2-5 and V is TRBV29-1; 10 bases are shared with TRBD2. Germline V gene sequence: CDR1 SQVTM, CDR2 ANQGSEA. CDR3 length equals 14 residues. J gave up 5 bases and V 4 bases, and 7 bases lay outside the gene matches. CDR3 protein: CSVGASGGGETQYF. In nucleotides, the CDR3 is TGCAGCGTTGGGGCAAGCGGGGGGGGTGAGACCCAGTACTTC.

V is TRBV7-8 and J is TRBJ2-7, with 9 bases lining up with TRBD2. In germline, CDR1 is SGHVS, CDR2 FQNEAQ. Trimming cost V 1 base and J 6 bases; bases outside gene matches: 10. The CDR3 runs to 16 residues. CDR3 sequence reads: CASSLVLGLARGEQYF. The CDR3 DNA is TGTGCCAGCAGCTTAGTTTTAGGACTAGCGAGGGGCGAGCAGTACTTC.

This clone was counted between two and nine times. V and J are TRBV6-5 and TRBJ2-5, with TRBD1 matching 7 bases. CDR3 length equals 15 residues. V lost 6 bases, J lost 4 bases, and 11 bases stayed unmatched. The germline gives CDR1 MNHEY, CDR2 SVGAGI. The CDR3 loop is CASSLRAGGGETQYF. The CDR3 coding sequence is TGTGCCAGCAGCCTAAGGGCAGGGGGTGGAGAGACCCAGTACTTC.

The J gene is TRBJ2-1, the V gene TRBV24-1; D is perhaps TRBD2 (5 bases). The V gene's germline CDR1 is KGHDR and CDR2 SFDVKD. Trimming took 5 bases from V and 10 from J, leaving 8 bases between them. The CDR3 totals 11 residues. The CDR3 DNA sequence: TGTGCCACCAGTGTGAGAGGGGAGCAGTTCTTC. Translating it yields CATSVRGEQFF.

The V gene is TRBV3-1 (or the pseudogene TRBV3-2), the J gene TRBJ1-6; 9 bases map to TRBD1. The CDR3 has 15 residues. Germline CDR1 LGHDT, CDR2 YNNKEL (reference sequence). J lost 9 bases, V lost 5 bases, and 8 bases had no gene match. The CDR3 nucleotides are TGTGCCAGCAGCTTCACCGGGACAGGGACTTCACCCCTCCACTTT. Amino acids: CASSFTGTGTSPLHF.

This clone came up a few times. The chain combines TRBV7-9 with TRBJ1-4; tentatively, D is TRBD1 (5 bases). The CDR3 length is 15 residues. The V gene lost 4 bases and the J gene lost 10 bases, with 19 bases spanning the gap. Germline V gives CDR1 SEHNR, CDR2 FQNEAQ (reference sequence). CDR3 region: CASSSRQGSFVKLFF. The CDR3 region has the DNA TGTGCCAGCAGCTCCCGTCAGGGTTCTTTTGTAAAACTGTTTTTT.

This chain links TRBV7-2 with TRBJ2-2, with 13 bases aligning to TRBD2. The CDR3 is 16 amino acids. The germline CDR1 and CDR2 sequences are SGHTA and FQGNSA. With V trimmed by 5 bases and J by 5 bases, 5 bases remained unmatched. The chain's CDR3 is CASSPWGLAGTGELFF. CDR3 coding DNA: TGTGCCAGCAGCCCCTGGGGACTAGCGGGAACCGGGGAGCTGTTTTTT.

This sequence joins TRBV28 and TRBJ1-5; D gene unclear. Trimming shortened V by 5 bases and J by 13 bases, and 6 bases separated the two germline ends. Looked up from germline, CDR1 is MDHEN and CDR2 is SYDVKM. CDR3 size: 9 residues. The CDR3 nucleotides read TGTGCCAGCAGTCCCCCACAGCATTTT. Translated: CASSPPQHF.

This clone was seen just once. Here the CDR3 reads CASSESYISYEQYF. The CDR3 nucleotides are TGCGCCAGCAGTGAGTCGTACATCTCCTACGAGCAGTACTTC. This chain links TRBV10-2 with TRBJ2-7, with D hard to call. With 0 bases removed from V and 0 bases from J, the gap between germline ends came to 6 bases. CDR3 size: 14 residues. CDR1 and CDR2 (germline): WSHSY, SAAADI.

This clone occurred a few times. The V gene is TRBV14, the J gene TRBJ2-7; no clear D gene. Germline V lookup: CDR1 SGHDN, CDR2 FVKESK. The V gene lost 2 bases and the J gene lost 0 bases, with 11 bases spanning the gap. The CDR3 is 15 amino acids. CDR3 DNA sequence: TGTGCCAGCAGCCAATCTCTTACAAGCTCCTACGAGCAGTACTTC. It yields the protein CASSQSLTSSYEQYF. Full variable domain (rest looked up from reference TRBV14 and TRBJ2-7): EAGVTQFPSHSVIEKGQTVTLRCDPISGHDNLYWYRRVMGKEIKFLLHFVKESKQDESGMPNNRFLAERTGGTYSTLKVQPAELEDSGVYFCASSQSLTSSYEQYFGPGTRLTVT.

The rearrangement joins TRBV10-3 to TRBJ2-3; 8 bases agree with TRBD1. Per germline, CDR1 ENHRY and CDR2 SYGVKD. The CDR3 is 14 amino acids. The J segment lost 6 bases and the V segment lost 7 bases, leaving 9 bases of the junction unmatched. The CDR3 nucleotides are TGTGCCATCACCGGGACAGGCGGGGCCGATACGCAGTATTTT. It encodes CAITGTGGADTQYF.

The V call is TRBV29-1, the J call TRBJ2-1; D gene unclear. Germline V CDR1 and CDR2: SQVTM, ANQGSEA. Trimming took 6 bases from V and 6 from J, leaving 27 bases between them. The CDR3 has 17 residues. CDR3 nucleotide sequence: TGCAGCGTCAAAACCCTCGAGGCGCAACTCCCCTCCAATGAGCAGTTCTTC. It specifies CSVKTLEAQLPSNEQFF.

This clone was seen a few times. The V gene is TRBV9, the J gene TRBJ1-4, with D perhaps TRBD1 (5 bases). Trimming removed 2 bases at V and 11 bases at J, with 19 bases between. Germline loops: CDR1 SGDLS, CDR2 YYNGEE. CDR3 size: 15 residues. CDR3 bases: TGTGCCAGCAGCGTTCTACCGGGGGGAATCGAGAAACTGTTTTTT. Protein: CASSVLPGGIEKLFF.

The V and J genes are TRBV19 and TRBJ2-7; TRBD1 matches at 11 bases. This CDR3 contains 14 residues. The J segment lost 5 bases and the V segment lost 6 bases, leaving 6 bases of the junction unmatched. Germline-derived CDR1 and CDR2 are LNHDA and SQIVND (reference sequence). The CDR3, as DNA: TGTGCCAGTAGCCGTAGGACAGGGGGCAACGAGCAGTACTTC. It codes for CASSRRTGGNEQYF.

The CDR3 sequence is CASSPGTSGSAYEQYF. Here the CDR3 DNA reads TGTGCCAGCAGCCCAGGGACTAGCGGGAGTGCCTACGAGCAGTACTTC. The V gene is TRBV5-5, the J gene TRBJ2-7, with 14 bases fitting TRBD2. This CDR3 comprises 16 residues. The V segment lost 4 bases and the J segment 2 bases; nucleotides outside the gene matches: 5. Germline assignment: CDR1 SGHKS and CDR2 YYEKEE (reference sequence).

This clone is a singleton in its sample. The chain is built from TRBV10-3 and TRBJ1-1, with D possibly matching TRBD1 (5 bases). This CDR3 has 13 amino acids. The germline gives CDR1 ENHRY, CDR2 SYGVKD. V lost 10 bases and J 7 bases, leaving 19 bases between the germline ends. CDR3 sequence (DNA): TGTGCCACCTATAGGGGAGGGGAAGGTGAAGCTTTCTTT. Its translation: CATYRGGEGEAFF.

The gene calls are TRBV11-3 and TRBJ2-7; TRBD2 matches 11 bases. The CDR3 is made up of 17 amino acids. V shed 5 bases, J shed 1 base, and the junction held 10 bases outside the gene matches. Germline V lookup: CDR1 SGHNT, CDR2 YENEEA. In nucleotides, the CDR3 is TGTGCCAGCAGCCATTCCGCACTAGCGGGAGAGTCCTACGAGCAGTACTTC. Amino acid sequence: CASSHSALAGESYEQYF.

This sequence joins TRBV5-1 and TRBJ2-3, with D perhaps matching TRBD1 (5 bases). This CDR3 is 15 amino acids long. Germline CDR1 reads SGHRS; CDR2 reads YFSETQ. V lost 0 bases and J lost 2, with 10 bases in between. This CDR3 is CASSLGQIVTDTQYF. The CDR3 region has the DNA TGCGCCAGCAGCTTGGGACAGATAGTCACAGATACGCAGTATTTT.

The rearrangement links TRBV5-1 to TRBJ2-2; TRBD2 agrees at 7 bases. The CDR3 runs 14 residues. CDR1 is SGHRS and CDR2 is YFSETQ in the germline V gene. Trimming cost V 4 bases and J 7 bases; bases outside gene matches: 7. CDR3 region: CASSRAPGGGELFF. The CDR3 nucleotides read TGCGCCAGCAGCCGTGCCCCGGGGGGCGGGGAGCTGTTTTTT.

The rearrangement uses TRBV7-8 and TRBJ2-2; possibly TRBD1 for D (5 bases). Deletions cut 7 bases from V and 3 bases from J, with 18 bases between. The germline CDR1 and CDR2 sequences are SGHVS and FQNEAQ. The CDR3 loop spans 16 amino acids. Here the CDR3 reads CASNPRVRQDTGELFF. In nucleotides, the CDR3 is TGTGCCAGCAACCCCAGGGTACGTCAAGACACCGGGGAGCTGTTTTTT.

The rearrangement uses TRBV30 and TRBJ1-1, with D possibly matching TRBD1 (6 bases). In germline, CDR1 is GTSNPN, CDR2 SVGIG (reference sequence). The CDR3 consists of 14 residues. V was trimmed by 0 bases and J by 1 base, leaving 9 bases between them. The CDR3 region has the DNA TGTGCCTGGAGTGTACCGGACAGGAACACTGAAGCTTTCTTT. This codes for CAWSVPDRNTEAFF.

This chain connects TRBV7-3 to TRBJ1-2, with 7 bases fitting TRBD1. In germline, CDR1 is SGHTA, CDR2 FQGTGA. The length of the CDR3 is 12 residues. The V segment lost 4 bases and the J segment 10 bases; nucleotides outside the gene matches: 6. CDR3 protein: CASSSPGQDYTF. The CDR3 region has the DNA TGTGCCAGCAGCTCCCCCGGACAGGACTACACCTTC.

The chain uses TRBV6-6 and TRBJ2-1, with TRBD2 identical over 10 bases. This CDR3 has 17 amino acids. Germline V gene data show CDR1 as MNHNY and CDR2 as SVGAGI (reference sequence). Trimming cost V 5 bases and J 5 bases; bases outside gene matches: 12. CDR3 protein: CASSPRLSGRIDNEQFF. CDR3 DNA sequence: TGTGCCAGCAGTCCCCGACTTAGCGGGAGGATCGACAATGAGCAGTTCTTC.

The chain has TRBV28 and TRBJ1-6, with a possible D match to TRBD1 (5 bases). V was cut by 5 bases and J by 7 bases, with 24 bases left in between. This CDR3 has 18 amino acids. Looked up from germline, CDR1 is MDHEN and CDR2 is SYDVKM. Here the CDR3 reads CASSRPPDSSRANSPLHF. The CDR3 nucleotides read TGTGCCAGCAGTAGGCCCCCAGACAGTTCTAGAGCAAATTCACCCCTCCACTTT.

V usage is TRBV28 and J usage is TRBJ1-2, with D unresolved. CDR3 length equals 14 residues. The germline V and J ends were trimmed by 2 bases and 3 bases, with 10 bases remaining between them. The germline V gene has CDR1 MDHEN and CDR2 SYDVKM. This chain's CDR3 is CASSLTGRYYGYTF. For the CDR3, the DNA is TGTGCCAGCAGTTTAACGGGGAGGTACTATGGCTACACCTTC.

The chain combines TRBV7-2 with TRBJ2-3, with 14 bases lining up with TRBD2. The CDR3 extends over 13 amino acids. Germline assignment: CDR1 SGHTA and CDR2 FQGNSA. The J segment lost 14 bases and the V segment lost 4 bases, leaving 5 bases of the junction unmatched. The CDR3 DNA follows: TGTGCCAGCAGCTCCGGGACTAGCGGGAGATGGTATTTT. It translates to CASSSGTSGRWYF. The full variable domain, its missing parts supplied by reference TRBV7-2 and TRBJ2-3, is GAGVSQSPSNKVTEKGKDVELRCDPISGHTALYWYRQSLGQGLEFLIYFQGNSAPDKSGLPSDRFSAERTGGSVSTLTIQRTQQEDSAVYLCASSSGTSGRWYFGPGTRLTVL.